This entry lists 5 T cell receptor beta chains sequenced from one sample in a study of cytomegalovirus exposure and HLA in healthy donors. The primer mix had 60 Vbeta and 13 Jbeta primers. TCRdb's copy holds only in-frame clones and misses some; the assay was immunoSEQ multiplex PCR. The sample has about 120,000 clones, 70% to 85% seen once. What was sequenced was PBMCs. Every receptor here comes from a man younger than 35 in good health and CMV-seropositive.

The chain is built from TRBV7-6 and TRBJ2-7, with D possibly TRBD2 on 6 matching bases. The CDR3 spans 15 residues. The germline CDR1 and CDR2 sequences are SGHVS and FNYEAQ. Trimming pared 0 bases from V and 4 bases from J, leaving 13 bases between. The CDR3 here is CASSLAGTGGYEQYF. CDR3 DNA sequence: TGTGCCAGCAGCTTAGCGGGGACTGGTGGGTACGAGCAGTACTTC. The full variable domain, in which reference TRBV7-6 and TRBJ2-7 provide the parts outside the CDR3, is GAGVSQSPRYKVTKRGQDVALRCDPISGHVSLYWYRQALGQGPEFLTYFNYEAQQDKSGLPNDRFSAERPEGSISTLTIQRTEQRDSAMYRCASSLAGTGGYEQYFGPGTRLTVT.

The chain is built from TRBV7-9 and TRBJ1-6; 8 bases fit TRBD1. In germline, CDR1 is SEHNR, CDR2 FQNEAQ (reference sequence). The V gene end was trimmed by 6 bases and the J gene end by 10 bases; junction bases not matched to a gene: 17. The CDR3 runs 17 residues. This CDR3 is CASSRIRTGSYGSPLHF. CDR3 nucleotides: TGTGCCAGCAGTCGAATTAGGACAGGGTCATACGGGTCACCCCTCCACTTT.

The rearrangement links TRBV5-1 to TRBJ1-1; tentative D call: TRBD1 (5 bases). From germline, CDR1 is SGHRS and CDR2 YFSETQ. V gave up 7 bases and J gave up 8 bases, with 27 bases separating them. The CDR3 has 16 residues. The CDR3 DNA sequence: TGCGCCAGCTCAACGTCCCCGGGGGAAAGGAGGTTAGAAGCTTTCTTT. It specifies CASSTSPGERRLEAFF.

This clone has just a few counts. The V gene is TRBV5-1, the J gene TRBJ2-7; 12 bases map to TRBD1. V was clipped by 0 bases and J by 4 bases; unmatched bases: 5. This CDR3 spans 16 amino acids. CDR1 is SGHRS, CDR2 YFSETQ, per germline. CDR3 bases: TGCGCCAGCAGCTTGGCCCCGGGACAGGGGGCTTACGAGCAGTACTTC. It translates to CASSLAPGQGAYEQYF.

The chain has TRBV5-4 and TRBJ1-1, with 10 bases identical to TRBD1. CDR1 SGHNT and CDR2 YYREEE come from the germline V gene (reference sequence). The CDR3 loop spans 14 amino acids. Trimming removed 4 bases from V and 5 bases from J; junction bases left unmatched: 5. The CDR3 spells CASSRDRGSTEAFF. The CDR3 DNA is TGTGCCAGCAGCCGGGACAGGGGTTCGACTGAAGCTTTCTTT.